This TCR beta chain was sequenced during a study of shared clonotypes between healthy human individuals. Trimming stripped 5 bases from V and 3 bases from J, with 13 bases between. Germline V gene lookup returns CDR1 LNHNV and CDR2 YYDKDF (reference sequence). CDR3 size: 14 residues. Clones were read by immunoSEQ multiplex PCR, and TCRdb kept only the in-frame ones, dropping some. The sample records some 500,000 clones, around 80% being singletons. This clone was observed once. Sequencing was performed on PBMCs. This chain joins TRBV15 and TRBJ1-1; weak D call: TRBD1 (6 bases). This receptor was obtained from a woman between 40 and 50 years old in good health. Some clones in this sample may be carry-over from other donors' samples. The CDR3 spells CATSRGGRDTEAFF. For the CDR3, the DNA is TGTGCCACCAGCCGGGGGGGGCGGGACACTGAAGCTTTCTTT.